Each of the 20 T cell receptor beta chains below was sequenced from the same sample in a study of blood T cell repertoires in COVID-19. Some clones are missing from TCRdb's copy, which holds only in-frame ones; the method was immunoSEQ multiplex PCR. The sample yields about 82,000 clones, around 82% seen once. Sequencing was performed on peripheral blood. Source of these receptors: a man aged 55-75 years with COVID-19, enrolled during active disease.

This chain links TRBV6-6 with TRBJ1-1; 8 bases are a match to TRBD1. Per the germline V gene, CDR1 is MNHNY and CDR2 is SVGAGI (reference sequence). The CDR3 is 16 amino acids. Unmatched junction bases numbered 11, after V lost 4 bases and J lost 4 bases. The CDR3 reads CASSSPDRAGSTEAFF. The CDR3 nucleotides read TGTGCCAGCAGTTCCCCGGACAGGGCGGGTAGCACTGAAGCTTTCTTT.

This chain connects TRBV6-5 to TRBJ1-1, with TRBD1 as a possible D gene (6 bases). Germline CDR1 and CDR2: MNHEY and SVGAGI. The CDR3 runs 14 residues. Trimming took 8 bases from V and 3 from J, leaving 16 bases between them. CDR3 loop: CASLGGGKDTEAFF. The DNA of the CDR3 is TGTGCCAGCTTGGGAGGGGGAAAGGACACTGAAGCTTTCTTT.

The V and J genes are TRBV4-2 and TRBJ2-2, with TRBD1 identical over 7 bases. CDR3 size: 15 residues. The V and J ends lost 5 bases and 6 bases, in that order; junction bases with no gene match: 9. Germline-derived CDR1 and CDR2 are LGHNA and YNFKEQ. The chain's CDR3 is CASSSDRVIAGELFF. Here the CDR3 DNA reads TGTGCCAGCAGCTCAGACAGGGTAATCGCCGGGGAGCTGTTTTTT.

V and J are TRBV6-5 and TRBJ2-3, with D tentatively TRBD2 (6 bases). CDR3 length: 12 amino acids. The ends were cut back, 7 bases at V and 4 bases at J, with 9 bases in the middle. Looked up from germline, CDR1 is MNHEY and CDR2 is SVGAGI. The CDR3, as DNA: TGTGCCAGCAAGGGAGGATCAGATACGCAGTATTTT. This gives the protein CASKGGSDTQYF.

CDR3 sequence: CASSTQGSGYGYTF. CDR3 in DNA: TGTGCCAGCAGCACACAGGGAAGTGGATATGGCTACACCTTC. The chain uses TRBV5-4 and TRBJ1-2; D might be TRBD1 (6 bases). The germline V gene encodes CDR1 SGHNT and CDR2 YYREEE (reference sequence). CDR3 length equals 14 residues. V dropped 4 bases and J dropped 5 bases, with 15 bases sitting between them.

The V and J genes are TRBV5-8 and TRBJ2-3; 12 nucleotides agree with TRBD1. In germline, CDR1 is SGHTS, CDR2 YDEGEE. The V gene end was trimmed by 5 bases and the J gene end by 15 bases; junction bases not matched to a gene: 4. The CDR3 runs 11 residues. CDR3 in amino acids: CASRGQGAIYF. CDR3 nucleotides: TGTGCCAGCAGGGGACAGGGGGCTATATATTTT.

This clone was picked up one time. V gene TRBV3-1 (or the pseudogene TRBV3-2) combines with J gene TRBJ1-1; no definite D call. CDR1 is LGHDT, CDR2 YNNKEL, per germline (reference sequence). V was shortened by 1 base and J by 3 bases, with 9 bases between the two germline ends. This CDR3 is 14 amino acids long. The CDR3 DNA reads TGTGCCAGCAGCCAAGGTGAAGTAGACACTGAAGCTTTCTTT. The encoded protein is CASSQGEVDTEAFF.

The CDR3 here is CASTWRESSYEQYF. The CDR3 nucleotides read TGTGCCAGTACCTGGCGGGAATCCTCCTACGAGCAGTACTTC. The V call is TRBV7-9, the J call TRBJ2-7, with D perhaps matching TRBD2 (6 bases). The germline V and J ends were trimmed by 9 bases and 0 bases, with 15 bases remaining between them. There are 14 residues in the CDR3. The germline V gene has CDR1 SEHNR and CDR2 FQNEAQ (reference sequence).

The chain uses TRBV6-4 and TRBJ2-5, with 9 bases identical to TRBD1. The J segment lost 4 bases and the V segment lost 7 bases, leaving 10 bases of the junction unmatched. The CDR3 extends over 15 amino acids. Germline CDR1 is MRHNA and CDR2 is SNTAGT. CDR3 in DNA: TGTGCCAGCACCATGGGACAGGGAGCGAGAGAGACCCAGTACTTC. It is translated as CASTMGQGARETQYF.

CDR3 nucleotide sequence: TGTGCCAGTAGTTCGCTGGGGGGTAATGAAAAACTGTTTTTT. Translation: CASSSLGGNEKLFF. The chain links TRBV19 to TRBJ1-4, with TRBD1 as a possible D gene (5 bases). The CDR3 is made up of 14 amino acids. The V gene's germline CDR1 is LNHDA and CDR2 SQIVND (reference sequence). V gave up 5 bases and J gave up 4 bases, with 11 bases separating them.

This clone was seen a handful of times. Here the CDR3 DNA reads TGTGCCAGCAGCTTAGGGACTAGCGGCGTCAGGGGGGAGCTGTTTTTT. Translating it yields CASSLGTSGVRGELFF. The chain employs TRBV11-2 and TRBJ2-2, with 10 bases aligning to TRBD2. The germline CDR1 and CDR2 sequences are SGHAT and FQNNGV. The CDR3 loop spans 16 amino acids. The V gene end was trimmed by 1 base and the J gene end by 8 bases; junction bases not matched to a gene: 7.

V usage is TRBV7-9 and J usage is TRBJ2-1; D gene uncertain. Germline V lookup: CDR1 SEHNR, CDR2 FQNEAQ (reference sequence). The V end lost 7 bases, the J end lost 11 bases, and 21 bases lay between the germline ends. This CDR3 contains 14 residues. This chain's CDR3 is CASIHSPSNKKQFF. The CDR3 bases are TGTGCCAGCATCCATAGCCCCTCCAACAAGAAGCAGTTCTTC.

This clone was seen only a few times. J is TRBJ1-5 and V is TRBV19; 7 bases fit TRBD1. From germline, CDR1 is LNHDA and CDR2 SQIVND (reference sequence). Germline trimming cut 4 bases from V and 3 bases from J; bases unmatched to any gene: 6. This CDR3 has 15 amino acids. The CDR3 sequence: CASSTRQGPNQPQHF. CDR3 DNA: TGTGCCAGTAGTACAAGACAGGGACCCAATCAGCCCCAGCATTTT. The variable domain in full, with the rest retrieved from reference TRBV19 and TRBJ1-5, is DGGITQSPKYLFRKEGQNVTLSCEQNLNHDAMYWYRQDPGQGLRLIYYSQIVNDFQKGDIAEGYSVSREKKESFPLTVTSAQKNPTAFYLCASSTRQGPNQPQHFGDGTRLSIL.

This clone showed up just a few times. The chain links TRBV3-1 (or the pseudogene TRBV3-2) to TRBJ1-1; D is uncertain. CDR3 length: 22 residues. CDR1 is LGHDT, CDR2 YNNKEL, per germline (reference sequence). Between the trimmed V and J ends, which lost 4 bases and 0 bases, there was a span of 33 bases. Here the CDR3 DNA reads TGTGCCAGCAGCCGGGATATGAGGGCTGAATTTAACCGGGGAGGCATGAACACTGAAGCTTTCTTT. This sequence encodes CASSRDMRAEFNRGGMNTEAFF.

V is TRBV6-6 and J is TRBJ2-3; 9 nucleotides align to TRBD2. Trimming at V came to 6 bases and at J to 0 bases, leaving 7 bases not matched to a gene. The CDR3 covers 16 residues. Germline lookup yields CDR1 MNHNY and CDR2 SVGAGI (reference sequence). CDR3 bases: TGTGCCAGCAGAGGCCCTAGCGGGGACAGCACAGATACGCAGTATTTT. Encoded protein: CASRGPSGDSTDTQYF.

In DNA form, the CDR3 reads TGTGCCAGCACCCCGAGCCCCCCCGCCGAGCAGTTCTTC. Amino acids: CASTPSPPAEQFF. The genes are TRBV6-2 or TRBV6-3 and TRBJ2-1; D is unclear. The CDR3 is 13 amino acids. Per germline, CDR1 MNHEY and CDR2 SVGEGT. Trimming left V 7 bases short and J 10 bases short, with 17 bases between.

The J gene is TRBJ1-1, the V gene TRBV9; 7 nucleotides match TRBD1. The CDR3 has 15 amino acids. The germline CDR1 and CDR2 sequences are SGDLS and YYNGEE. V lost 3 bases to trimming and J lost 0 bases; unmatched junction nucleotides: 5. CDR3 sequence: CASSGGQPMNTEAFF. The CDR3 DNA reads as TGTGCCAGCAGCGGGGGACAGCCAATGAACACTGAAGCTTTCTTT.

This chain links TRBV5-6 with TRBJ1-1, with unresolved D. In germline, CDR1 is SGHDT, CDR2 YYEEEE. This CDR3 is 15 amino acids long. Trimming stripped 2 bases from V and 2 bases from J, with 13 bases between. CDR3 sequence: CASSFEGGANTEAFF. For the CDR3, the DNA is TGTGCCAGCAGCTTTGAGGGCGGAGCTAACACTGAAGCTTTCTTT.

The chain links TRBV7-6 to TRBJ1-4, with D perhaps matching TRBD1 (5 bases). The CDR3 length is 18 residues. V lost 2 bases and J 4 bases, leaving 20 bases between the germline ends. Germline loops: CDR1 SGHVS, CDR2 FNYEAQ. CDR3 residues: CASSLSGRGEARNEKLFF. DNA for the CDR3: TGTGCCAGCAGCTTATCCGGAAGGGGCGAAGCCCGTAATGAAAAACTGTTTTTT. The full variable domain, its missing parts supplied by reference TRBV7-6 and TRBJ1-4, is GAGVSQSPRYKVTKRGQDVALRCDPISGHVSLYWYRQALGQGPEFLTYFNYEAQQDKSGLPNDRFSAERPEGSISTLTIQRTEQRDSAMYRCASSLSGRGEARNEKLFFGSGTQLSVL.

The chain links TRBV2 to TRBJ2-5, with TRBD1 matching over 8 bases. The CDR3 is 15 amino acids. The germline V gene has CDR1 SNHLY and CDR2 FYNNEI. The ends lost 5 bases at V and 0 bases at J; junction bases unmatched: 5. The CDR3 sequence is CASSPGQVDQETQYF. The CDR3 nucleotides are TGTGCCAGCAGTCCGGGACAGGTGGACCAAGAGACCCAGTACTTC.